The 10 T cell receptor beta chains presented below share a single source sample, sequenced in a study of breast tumors, draining lymph nodes, adjacent tissues. TCRdb processed the multiplex PCR reads anew with MiXCR; each CDR3 protein has one entry. This table has approximately 210,000 distinct CDR3 sequences, 34% appearing once. Breast cancer patients provided tissue from their axillary draining lymph nodes. The sequencing sample was made of axillary lymph node tissue. The receptors shown here come from a female donor with breast cancer. Some clones in this sample may be carry-over from other donors' samples.

The chain carries TRBV6-5 and TRBJ1-1; D might be TRBD1 (5 bases). Germline CDR1 MNHEY, CDR2 SVGAGI. V was clipped by 4 bases and J by 5 bases, with 11 bases between them. The CDR3 loop spans 13 amino acids. CDR3 DNA: TGTGCCAGCAGTTGGCGGGGCGGGACTGAAGCTTTCTTT. Translated, it gives CASSWRGGTEAFF.

This clonotype was seen ten or more times. The chain employs TRBV3-1 and TRBJ2-3; weak D call: TRBD2 (7 bases). Germline values: CDR1 LGHDT, CDR2 YNNKEL (reference sequence). The CDR3 has 14 amino acids. Trimming pared 4 bases from V and 4 bases from J, leaving 12 bases between. This CDR3 is CASSPTGRADTQYF. The CDR3 nucleotides are TGTGCCAGCAGCCCAACAGGGAGGGCAGATACGCAGTATTTT.

V is TRBV7-9 and J is TRBJ2-6; 8 bases agree with TRBD1. Germline trimming cut 8 bases from V and 7 bases from J; bases unmatched to any gene: 16. The CDR3 loop spans 17 amino acids. From germline, CDR1 is SEHNR and CDR2 FQNEAQ (reference sequence). CDR3 loop: CASGGQGRINGANVLTF. The CDR3 DNA sequence: TGTGCCAGCGGCGGACAGGGACGGATTAATGGAGCCAACGTCCTGACTTTC.

There are many counts of this clonotype. The rearrangement links TRBV6-5 to TRBJ1-2, with unresolved D. V shed 5 bases and J shed 4 bases, with 20 bases lying between them. Germline loops: CDR1 MNHEY, CDR2 SVGAGI. This CDR3 has 16 amino acids. The CDR3 region is CASSTHPPQVSYGYTF. Here the CDR3 DNA reads TGTGCCAGCAGTACCCATCCGCCTCAGGTCTCCTATGGCTACACCTTC.

This chain joins TRBV7-2 and TRBJ2-6, with TRBD1 matching over 8 bases. V dropped 5 bases and J dropped 2; count of bases not matched to a gene: 5. Germline CDR1 SGHTA, CDR2 FQGNSA. The CDR3 loop spans 16 amino acids. The CDR3 reads CASSKSRGPGANVLTF. CDR3 sequence (DNA): TGTGCCAGCAGCAAGAGCAGGGGGCCTGGGGCCAACGTCCTGACTTTC. Complete variable domain (other parts from reference TRBV7-2 and TRBJ2-6): GAGVSQSPSNKVTEKGKDVELRCDPISGHTALYWYRQSLGQGLEFLIYFQGNSAPDKSGLPSDRFSAERTGGSVSTLTIQRTQQEDSAVYLCASSKSRGPGANVLTFGAGSRLTVL.

This clonotype was recorded many times. At one of its ends the junction is not consistent with the germline gene, which may arise from a read error. The CDR3 DNA reads as TGTGCCAGCAGCTCTTATAGGGGGGTGAAGGATGGCTACCCCTTC. It specifies CASSSYRGVKDGYPF. The chain uses TRBV7-2 and TRBJ1-2; D may be TRBD1 (6 bases). Germline V gene data show CDR1 as SGHTA and CDR2 as FQGNSA. The CDR3 loop spans 15 amino acids.

Comment on this clonotype: Given a much more abundant clone one base away, this may be a read error. The rearrangement uses TRBV20-1 and TRBJ2-3; D gene uncertain. V was clipped by 8 bases and J by 0 bases, with 12 bases between them. The CDR3 has 13 residues. The germline V gene has CDR1 DFQATT and CDR2 SNEGSKA (reference sequence). The DNA for the CDR3 is TGCAGTTCTGTGAGGTTGAGCACAGATACGCAGTATTTT. Its translation: CSSVRLSTDTQYF.

This clonotype was counted between two and nine times. The chain is built from TRBV18 and TRBJ1-5; 9 bases fit TRBD1. The germline V gene encodes CDR1 KGHSH and CDR2 LQKENI. V was clipped by 5 bases and J by 4 bases; unmatched bases: 6. The CDR3 covers 15 residues. CDR3 loop: CASSSGQGGNQPQHF. CDR3 bases: TGTGCCAGCTCATCGGGACAGGGTGGGAATCAGCCCCAGCATTTT.

This clonotype was recorded at least ten times. This sequence joins TRBV19 and TRBJ2-5; D uncertain. Trimming took off 0 bases at V and 1 base at J, with 6 bases between the two ends. Germline CDR1 and CDR2: LNHDA and SQIVND (reference sequence). This CDR3 is 14 amino acids long. Here the CDR3 DNA reads TGTGCCAGTAGTATAGACGGCGGCCAAGAGACCCAGTACTTC. Translating it yields CASSIDGGQETQYF.

This clonotype appeared a single time. The chain couples TRBV25-1 to TRBJ2-1; 9 bases match TRBD2. The CDR3 is made up of 16 amino acids. V lost 5 bases, J lost 4 bases, and 9 bases stayed unmatched. Germline V gene sequence: CDR1 MGHDK, CDR2 SYGVNS. Written as DNA, the CDR3 is TGTGCCAGCAGTCTGGTAGCGGGAGTTAAATACAATGAGCAGTTCTTC. Amino acid sequence: CASSLVAGVKYNEQFF.